This TCR beta chain stems from a study of T cell responses to AZD1222 COVID-19 vaccine (dated by TCRdb to about 2021). Broadly, across the study: TCR sequencing was performed for 233 trial participants, of whom about 200 were given two doses of AZD1222 and 26 were given two doses of MenACWY control vaccine. Trial participants were enrolled by age into subgroups of 18-55, 56-69 and 70-plus years, and around 140, 26 and 57 TCR-sequenced participants, respectively, were included in these subgroups. Study-level results and caveats: The 56-69-year group was small, and its depth increase did not reach significance, likely because of low power. Participants were mostly white British, with more females than males. The authors suggested clonal diversity may have been underestimated. No day 14 peak-response samples were available, so repertoires were characterized only after the peak T cell response. Conclusions about previously exposed vaccinees are limited because only six or seven AZD1222 recipients were SARS-CoV-2 seropositive at baseline. A significant rise in spike-specific TCR breadth and depth was observed after two AZD1222 doses relative to day 0 and relative to MenACWY recipients. Reportedly, close to half of the unique spike-specific TCRs recognized epitopes lying outside the regions that are mutated in the B.1.351 and B.1.1.7 variants. The vaccine-associated CD4 TCRs covered the entire spike protein, and the dominant responses fell in regions 160-218 and 743-854.

The CDR3 regions of human TCRbeta chains were analyzed by immunosequencing. On the authors' methods: TCRs in the repertoires were compared against a reference library of SARS-CoV-2-specific TCRs that had been generated with the MIRA antigen-specificity platform. Breadth was defined as the fraction of unique TCRs that were SARS-CoV-2-associated, and depth was defined as the fraction of total T cells that were SARS-CoV-2-associated. Each spike-specific TCR was assigned to its reactive spike region and to a CD4 or CD8 class using the MIRA data. Log10-transformed breadth and depth values were compared by one-way ANOVA with Sidak's multiple comparisons tests. As stored in TCRdb, this immuneACCESS dataset retains in-frame rearrangements with V and J assigned. A fraction of the clones does not appear; measured against another copy, unresolved V genes explain less than half of the discrepancy, and the remainder lacks a known reason. That table gives V, J and clone size, and the DNA gave D and trimming. In this sample the table shows 150,000 to 200,000 clones, roughly 87% of which occur a single time. The ten largest account for around 6.3% of the sample.

The intended sense of this specimen's time point label: about 28 days (+/-7) after the second vaccine dose. AZD1222 recipients with second doses at about 4 weeks or about 12 weeks were pooled, because spike-specific TCR depth and breadth did not differ between schedules. Vaccinee samples were obtained from the UK trials COV001 and COV002, which included a single-blind randomized controlled phase 2/3 trial of AZD1222 (ChAdOx1 nCoV-19) in healthy adults. Trial participant PBMC samples were collected at day 0 and day 28 after the second dose for TCRbeta chain sequencing. The germline V gene gives CDR1 as MNHEY and CDR2 as SVGEGT. Including the terminal cysteine and phenylalanine, the CDR3 comprises 21 residues. Only CDR3 DNA remains: 63 bases, in frame from the first base. Relative to germline, V is missing 3 bases and J is missing 6 bases, with 25 bases of the junction outside any gene match. Points on this clone: No cognate antigen has been identified for it. No per-base quality is available; no much larger clone lies one base away.

The rearranged chain carries TRBV6-2 or TRBV6-3 and TRBJ2-3, and TRBD1 matches 9 of the central bases. The input for sequencing was peripheral blood, taken 28 days after the second AZD1222 dose. This receptor was obtained from an adult who received the AZD1222 COVID-19 vaccine. The nucleotide sequence reads TGTGCCAGCAGTTATTCCCTTCAAACGCACTCCGGGACAGGGTCATACGATACGCAGTATTTT. It encodes CASSYSLQTHSGTGSYDTQYF.